Sequencing of this T cell receptor beta chain was carried out in a study of cytomegalovirus exposure and HLA in healthy donors. With 60 Vbeta and 13 Jbeta primers, the PCR was carried out. Using immunoSEQ multiplex PCR, the repertoire was profiled, and TCRdb retains in-frame clones only, with some absent. The data show about 220,000 clones, with over 80% seen just once and roughly 0.75% held by the top ten. Study results and limitations: Sequencing artifact likely explains a cluster of highly shared sequence variants. Later analysis identified several of the most significant clusters that appeared linked to common viral pathogens. Most TCR sequences were uncommon, yet certain public TCRs appeared in many donors.

In the case of this clone: What it binds is unknown.

The CDR3 extends over 13 amino acids. Per the germline V gene, CDR1 is SGHRS and CDR2 is YFSETQ. Trimming pared 5 bases from V and 2 bases from J, leaving 9 bases between. The specimen was PBMCs. J is TRBJ2-3 and V is TRBV5-1; D is perhaps TRBD1 (5 bases). This receptor was taken from a boy aged 2 to 10 in good health and CMV-seronegative. The CDR3 here is CASSQGFTDTQYF. CDR3 coding DNA: TGCGCCAGCAGTCAGGGTTTCACAGATACGCAGTATTTT.